Listed below are T cell receptor beta chains from one sample, sequenced in a study of somatic mutations in cytotoxic T cells in rheumatoid arthritis. Generated by immunoSEQ multiplex PCR, the TCRdb table keeps only in-frame clones and is missing some. This table has 6,700 or so clones, roughly 71% appearing once. Sequenced: CD8+ T cells sorted from blood. The receptors here all came from a man aged 40-55 years in good health. The conserved cysteine and the conserved F or W are not part of the CDR3 here. The order of the fields is V gene, clone size, CDR3 protein. Only part of the rows carry a size: once, few, many, or a class if the clone is expanded.

V: TRBV7-2
size: NA
CDR3: ASSLDLSDGYGYT

V: TRBV11-2
size: NA
CDR3: ASSYGAWDSQH

V: TRBV6-4
size: NA
CDR3: ASSLAGGARTDTQY

V: TRBV30
size: NA
CDR3: AQKRREDPEQF

V: TRBV2
size: few
CDR3: ASRGLDSWD

V: TRBV7-9
size: once
CDR3: ASSSYRQGFNSPLH

V: TRBV6-1
size: NA
CDR3: ASSEAPVQETYSNQPQH

V: TRBV5-1
size: NA
CDR3: ASSLVGSYNEQF

V: TRBV7-6
size: NA
CDR3: ASSMYAGSNTGELF

V: TRBV14
size: NA
CDR3: ASSQGVVTGELF

V: TRBV11-2
size: NA
CDR3: ASSLSGGNQETQY

V: TRBV18
size: NA
CDR3: ASSPPQGPGANVLT

V: TRBV30
size: NA
CDR3: AWSSPPDRPTYSGNTIY

V: TRBV9
size: NA
CDR3: ASSVAGSGVGRNEQF

V: TRBV9
size: few
CDR3: ASSVGESRGADTQY

V: TRBV14
size: NA
CDR3: ASSPSRPGSKTQY

V: TRBV4-1
size: once
CDR3: ASSQMVRWELF

V: TRBV15
size: NA
CDR3: ATSREVYEKLF

V: TRBV9
size: NA
CDR3: ASSVNTGPASGANVLT

V: TRBV10-3
size: NA
CDR3: AISESMAGGYNEQF

V: TRBV7-2
size: NA
CDR3: ASSLSSGEQF

V: TRBV7-2
size: NA
CDR3: ASSFADLFYGYT

V: TRBV6-6
size: NA
CDR3: ASSYLDNPGELF

V: TRBV4-1
size: NA
CDR3: ASSQVPGRNYNEQF

V: TRBV6-6
size: NA
CDR3: ASTDKSTEAF

V: TRBV19
size: NA
CDR3: ASNQQGTSGTYEQY

V: TRBV27
size: few
CDR3: ASSFSGAHFSYEQY

V: TRBV19
size: few
CDR3: ASSMGGVLNEQF

V: TRBV28
size: NA
CDR3: ASSGTGGLRTNTEAF

V: TRBV5-4
size: NA
CDR3: ASSLPGETPEAF

V: TRBV19
size: NA
CDR3: ASSIPGIKSGELF

V: TRBV5-1
size: NA
CDR3: ASSLNAGGVTDTQY

V: TRBV10-3
size: NA
CDR3: AINPGGDRGLKTQY

V: TRBV7-9
size: NA
CDR3: ASILQGALEFEAF

V: TRBV5-6
size: NA
CDR3: ASRGTGSTGELF

V: TRBV6-6
size: NA
CDR3: ASSYRTGRETQY

V: TRBV28
size: NA
CDR3: ASSSGTGQVQPQH

V: TRBV27
size: NA
CDR3: ASSFGPRHGEQF

V: TRBV6-5
size: few
CDR3: ASSYPAGSDGYT

V: TRBV6-1
size: NA
CDR3: ASSDWKGAFFDEQF